The 6 T cell receptor beta chains presented below share a single source sample, sequenced in a study of siplizumab effects on memory and regulatory T cells. The repertoire was sequenced with immunoSEQ multiplex PCR; TCRdb's copy has only in-frame clones and lacks some. This sample has 50,000 or so clones, with roughly 90% found just once. Sample: naive CD8+ T cells sorted from blood. These receptors originate from a human donor in good health.

The chain is built from TRBV5-1 and TRBJ2-5; the D is unclear. V gave up 4 bases and J gave up 2 bases, with 3 bases separating them. The CDR3 has 11 amino acids. Germline assignment: CDR1 SGHRS and CDR2 YFSETQ. CDR3 protein: CASSHQETQYF. The CDR3 DNA sequence: TGCGCCAGCAGCCATCAAGAGACCCAGTACTTC. Combining the CDR3 with reference TRBV5-1 and TRBJ2-5 gives the whole variable domain KAGVTQTPRYLIKTRGQQVTLSCSPISGHRSVSWYQQTPGQGLQFLFEYFSETQRNKGNFPGRFSGRQFSNSRSEMNVSTLELGDSALYLCASSHQETQYFGPGTRLLVL.

The chain has TRBV7-9 and TRBJ1-3; D is unclear. Germline V gene lookup returns CDR1 SEHNR and CDR2 FQNEAQ (reference sequence). The V and J ends lost 5 bases and 0 bases respectively, with 20 bases between them. The CDR3 runs to 18 residues. The CDR3: CASSPPGESVYSGNTIYF. The CDR3, as DNA: TGTGCCAGCAGCCCCCCCGGGGAGTCAGTTTACTCTGGAAACACCATATATTTT.

V is TRBV5-8 and J is TRBJ1-2; D is perhaps TRBD1 (6 bases). Per the germline V gene, CDR1 is SGHTS and CDR2 is YDEGEE. This CDR3 has 12 amino acids. Trimming removed 9 bases at V and 6 bases at J, with 15 bases between. In DNA, the CDR3 is TGTGCCATAGCAGGGGATTGGGATGGCTACACCTTC. It encodes CAIAGDWDGYTF.

The chain recombines TRBV5-8 with TRBJ1-4, with D unresolved. There are 13 residues in the CDR3. CDR1 and CDR2 (germline): SGHTS, YDEGEE. Trimming pared 3 bases from V and 16 bases from J, leaving 19 bases between. The CDR3 DNA sequence: TGTGCCAGCAGCTGGGGTCTGAGTTTTCCTCCGTTTTTT. The encoded protein is CASSWGLSFPPFF.

Only one count was recorded for this clone. The J gene is TRBJ2-5, the V gene TRBV6-5; D gene unclear. The DNA end is a closer match to TRBJ2-7, so the J assignment may be wrong. CDR3 size: 12 residues. CDR1 is MNHEY, CDR2 SVGAGI, per germline. DNA of the CDR3: TGTGCCAGCAGTTACAGGGATGGCGAGCAGTACTTC. Translated: CASSYRDGEQYF.

J is TRBJ2-7 and V is TRBV6-1; D is unclear. This CDR3 region has 12 residues. V lost 8 bases to trimming and J lost 1 base, with 9 bases between them. CDR1 is MNHNS and CDR2 is SASEGT in the germline V gene. CDR3 amino acids: CASGRVSYEQYF. In nucleotides, the CDR3 is TGTGCCAGCGGACGAGTTTCCTACGAGCAGTACTTC.